Listed below are T cell receptor beta chains from one sample, sequenced in a study of cytomegalovirus exposure and HLA in healthy donors. TCRdb keeps only in-frame clones here, not all; method: immunoSEQ multiplex PCR. The sample holds some 110,000 clones, about four fifths seen once. The sample was PBMCs. Receptors originate from a man aged 40-50 years in good health and CMV-seronegative. CDR3s include the opening cysteine and the closing phenylalanine or tryptophan. The order of the fields is D gene, clone size, V gene, J gene, CDR3 DNA, CDR3 protein. The D gene is left open where the match is weak. Not all rows give a size; the values are once, few, many and, for expanded clones, a class.

D gene: TRBD1; clone size: NA; V gene: TRBV19; J gene: TRBJ2-1; CDR3 DNA: TGTGCCAGTAGTATTGGGACAGGCTCCTACAATGAGCAGTTCTTC; CDR3 protein: CASSIGTGSYNEQFF
D gene: NA; clone size: once; V gene: TRBV30; J gene: TRBJ2-5; CDR3 DNA: TGTGCCTGGAGTGTACCACCCGGAGAGACCCAGTACTTC; CDR3 protein: CAWSVPPGETQYF
D gene: NA; clone size: NA; V gene: TRBV6-5; J gene: TRBJ2-7; CDR3 DNA: TGTGCCAGCAGTTATCAGGGGATAACCTACGAGCAGTACTTC; CDR3 protein: CASSYQGITYEQYF
D gene: NA; clone size: NA; V gene: TRBV29-1; J gene: TRBJ1-1; CDR3 DNA: TGCAGCGCCGATGAACAGGGCCCTGAAGCTTTCTTT; CDR3 protein: CSADEQGPEAFF
D gene: NA; clone size: NA; V gene: TRBV27; J gene: TRBJ1-2; CDR3 DNA: TGTGCCAGCAGCCACGGACAGAACTATGGCTACACCTTC; CDR3 protein: CASSHGQNYGYTF
D gene: TRBD1; clone size: NA; V gene: TRBV27; J gene: TRBJ1-3; CDR3 DNA: TGTGCCAGCAGTTTATCGGGGACAGGGTCTGGAAACACCATATATTTT; CDR3 protein: CASSLSGTGSGNTIYF
D gene: NA; clone size: NA; V gene: TRBV5-1; J gene: TRBJ2-3; CDR3 DNA: TGCGCCAGCAGCCCAGATACCTTCACAGATACGCAGTATTTT; CDR3 protein: CASSPDTFTDTQYF
D gene: TRBD2; clone size: few; V gene: TRBV5-1; J gene: TRBJ2-7; CDR3 DNA: TGCGCCAGCAGCGAACTAGCGGGGGTGTCCGAGCAGTACTTC; CDR3 protein: CASSELAGVSEQYF
D gene: TRBD2; clone size: few; V gene: TRBV25-1; J gene: TRBJ2-7; CDR3 DNA: TGTGCCAGCAGTGACGACTCTAGCGGGTCCTACGAGCAGTACTTC; CDR3 protein: CASSDDSSGSYEQYF
D gene: NA; clone size: NA; V gene: TRBV27; J gene: TRBJ1-5; CDR3 DNA: TGTGCCAGCAGCCCCTACGGTTTAATGTACAATCAGCCCCAGCATTTT; CDR3 protein: CASSPYGLMYNQPQHF
D gene: NA; clone size: NA; V gene: TRBV7-9; J gene: TRBJ1-5; CDR3 DNA: TGTGCCAGCAGCTTAGCGGGGGGTGGCAATCAGCCCCAGCATTTT; CDR3 protein: CASSLAGGGNQPQHF
D gene: TRBD1; clone size: NA; V gene: TRBV6-5; J gene: TRBJ2-5; CDR3 DNA: TGTGCCAGCAGTTCCGGACAGGGGGCTACGGAGACCCAGTACTTC; CDR3 protein: CASSSGQGATETQYF
D gene: TRBD1; clone size: NA; V gene: TRBV19; J gene: TRBJ1-5; CDR3 DNA: TGTGCCAGTACTCCGGGGGACAGGGGGATCTATCAGCCCCAGCATTTT; CDR3 protein: CASTPGDRGIYQPQHF
D gene: TRBD2; clone size: NA; V gene: TRBV7-8; J gene: TRBJ2-7; CDR3 DNA: TGTGCCAGCAGCCCCTCCGGGACTAGGGGTTCCTACGAGCAGTACTTC; CDR3 protein: CASSPSGTRGSYEQYF
D gene: NA; clone size: once; V gene: TRBV12-1; J gene: TRBJ1-5; CDR3 DNA: TGTGCCAGCAGCTTTGCCGGGAAGGAGCAGCATTTT; CDR3 protein: CASSFAGKEQHF
D gene: TRBD2; clone size: NA; V gene: TRBV5-1; J gene: TRBJ2-5; CDR3 DNA: TGCGCCAGCAGCTTGGGGGGGGGAGAGACCCAGTACTTC; CDR3 protein: CASSLGGGETQYF
D gene: NA; clone size: NA; V gene: TRBV7-2; J gene: TRBJ1-6; CDR3 DNA: TGTGCCAGCAGCTTAGGTCCCAGGGCTACGGGTTCACCCCTCCACTTT; CDR3 protein: CASSLGPRATGSPLHF
D gene: NA; clone size: NA; V gene: TRBV7-2; J gene: TRBJ1-1; CDR3 DNA: TGTGCCAGCAGCCCACGACAGGCCACTGAAGCTTTCTTT; CDR3 protein: CASSPRQATEAFF
D gene: NA; clone size: NA; V gene: TRBV7-9; J gene: TRBJ2-7; CDR3 DNA: TGTGCCAGCAGCTTAGTCAGCTCCTACGAGCAGTACTTC; CDR3 protein: CASSLVSSYEQYF
D gene: NA; clone size: NA; V gene: TRBV15; J gene: TRBJ2-3; CDR3 DNA: TGTGCCACCAGCCCCTCCGGGACAGATACGCAGTATTTT; CDR3 protein: CATSPSGTDTQYF
D gene: TRBD1; clone size: NA; V gene: TRBV4-1; J gene: TRBJ1-3; CDR3 DNA: TGCGCCAGCAGCCAAGTCCAGTCCGGACAGGGGTCCTCTGGAAACACCATATATTTT; CDR3 protein: CASSQVQSGQGSSGNTIYF
D gene: NA; clone size: NA; V gene: TRBV7-6; J gene: TRBJ2-3; CDR3 DNA: TGTGCCAGCAGCTCCTCTACGATGAGCACAGATACGCAGTATTTT; CDR3 protein: CASSSSTMSTDTQYF
D gene: TRBD1; clone size: NA; V gene: TRBV4-1; J gene: TRBJ1-2; CDR3 DNA: TGCGCCAGCAGCCAAGAGGACAGGGCTTGGGGAGGCTACACCTTC; CDR3 protein: CASSQEDRAWGGYTF
D gene: TRBD2; clone size: NA; V gene: TRBV5-1; J gene: TRBJ2-7; CDR3 DNA: TGCGCCAGCAGCTTGGGTGGGACTAGGGCCCTATCCTACGAGCAGTACTTC; CDR3 protein: CASSLGGTRALSYEQYF
D gene: NA; clone size: NA; V gene: TRBV29-1; J gene: TRBJ2-5; CDR3 DNA: TGCAGCGTTAGTGAGGGAGGTTGGCCGACCCAGTACTTC; CDR3 protein: CSVSEGGWPTQYF
D gene: TRBD2; clone size: few; V gene: TRBV2; J gene: TRBJ2-7; CDR3 DNA: TGTGCCAGCGGGGGACTAGTACCTCACTACGAGCAGTACTTC; CDR3 protein: CASGGLVPHYEQYF
D gene: NA; clone size: NA; V gene: TRBV20-1; J gene: TRBJ2-7; CDR3 DNA: TGCAGTGCCCATCTAGGGGTAGAGCAGTACTTC; CDR3 protein: CSAHLGVEQYF
D gene: NA; clone size: NA; V gene: TRBV7-2; J gene: TRBJ1-2; CDR3 DNA: TGTGCCAGCAGCGGAGTAGCTATGGGTGGCTACACCTTC; CDR3 protein: CASSGVAMGGYTF
D gene: TRBD2; clone size: few; V gene: TRBV30; J gene: TRBJ2-3; CDR3 DNA: TGTGCCTGGGTTCGTAGGAGCGGGAGCGCAGATACGCAGTATTTT; CDR3 protein: CAWVRRSGSADTQYF
D gene: TRBD1; clone size: once; V gene: TRBV29-1; J gene: TRBJ1-2; CDR3 DNA: TGCAGCGTTGAAGATATACCGGGACAGGGGGATGGCTACACCTTC; CDR3 protein: CSVEDIPGQGDGYTF
D gene: NA; clone size: NA; V gene: TRBV7-2; J gene: TRBJ1-4; CDR3 DNA: TGTGCCAGCAGCTTAGGGAGGAAACATGAAAAACTGTTTTTT; CDR3 protein: CASSLGRKHEKLFF
D gene: NA; clone size: NA; V gene: TRBV2; J gene: TRBJ1-5; CDR3 DNA: TGTGCCAGCAGTGAGCTGGCAGGACAGCAGCCCCAGCATTTT; CDR3 protein: CASSELAGQQPQHF
D gene: TRBD1; clone size: NA; V gene: TRBV7-7; J gene: TRBJ1-3; CDR3 DNA: TGTGCCAGCAGCTTACAGGGGGCTGGAAACACCATATATTTT; CDR3 protein: CASSLQGAGNTIYF
D gene: NA; clone size: NA; V gene: TRBV5-8; J gene: TRBJ1-3; CDR3 DNA: TGTGCCAGCAGCTTGGACGGCAGGGCTGGAAACACCATATATTTT; CDR3 protein: CASSLDGRAGNTIYF
D gene: NA; clone size: NA; V gene: TRBV6-5; J gene: TRBJ1-2; CDR3 DNA: TGTGCCAGCAGCCGGGGCAGGGGATTGAACTATGGCTACACCTTC; CDR3 protein: CASSRGRGLNYGYTF
D gene: NA; clone size: NA; V gene: TRBV7-9; J gene: TRBJ2-7; CDR3 DNA: TGTGCCAGCAGTCAAAATGACAATTCCTACGAGCAGTACTTC; CDR3 protein: CASSQNDNSYEQYF
D gene: NA; clone size: once; V gene: TRBV7-8; J gene: TRBJ2-1; CDR3 DNA: TGTGCCAGCAGCTTAGGGAGGGCCCGAGGAGGGACGAGCTCCTACAATGAGCAGTTCTTC; CDR3 protein: CASSLGRARGGTSSYNEQFF
D gene: NA; clone size: NA; V gene: TRBV2; J gene: TRBJ1-5; CDR3 DNA: TGTGCCAGCACCGAGGGCGATATAACTCAGCCCCAGCATTTT; CDR3 protein: CASTEGDITQPQHF